This entry lists 2 T cell receptor beta chains sequenced from one sample in a study of radiation and T cells in renal cell carcinoma. Only in-frame clones appear in the TCRdb table, and some are missing; sequencing was by immunoSEQ multiplex PCR. Here the sample spans about 86,000 clones, about 82% being singletons. The time point: blood 4 weeks post-SBRT, at nephrectomy. Stated treatment: 15 Gy SBRT to primary tumor, nephrectomy 4 weeks later. The specimen was blood, collected from a patient whose treatment included radiotherapy and nephrectomy. The receptor source for this set is a man aged 50 to 59 with renal cell carcinoma.

CDR3 DNA: TGTGCCAGCAGTCAAGACACGTCTGGAAACACCATATATTTT. Translation: CASSQDTSGNTIYF. The chain uses TRBV5-4 and TRBJ1-3, with D unresolved. Germline loops: CDR1 SGHNT, CDR2 YYREEE (reference sequence). This CDR3 is built from 14 residues. Trimming shortened V by 5 bases and J by 1 base, and 10 bases separated the two germline ends.

This chain links TRBV5-1 with TRBJ2-7, with D perhaps TRBD2 (6 bases). Deletions cut 4 bases from V and 7 bases from J, with 9 bases between. Germline loops: CDR1 SGHRS, CDR2 YFSETQ. CDR3 length: 11 residues. CDR3 sequence reads: CASSGGSEQYF. The CDR3 coding sequence is TGCGCCAGCAGCGGGGGGTCAGAGCAGTACTTC.